Detailed here is one T cell receptor (beta chain). Repertoires were generated with immunoSEQ multiplex PCR, while TCRdb's copy carries only in-frame clones and drops some. The sample records tens of thousands of clones, more than 75% being singletons. The V end lost 4 bases, the J end lost 4 bases, and 16 bases lay between the germline ends. CDR3 length: 16 amino acids. CDR1 and CDR2 from the germline V gene are LGHNA and YSLEER. The record originates from a study of T cell changes during pregnancy in multiple sclerosis. The TCR was taken from a female donor with multiple sclerosis, enrolled in a pregnancy study. The sample here was peripheral blood, taken in the third trimester of pregnancy. The chain links TRBV4-3 to TRBJ1-4; D remains unclear. This chain's CDR3 is CASSRLTARLNEKLFF. CDR3 sequence (DNA): TGCGCCAGCAGCCGCTTAACAGCTCGCCTTAATGAAAAACTGTTTTTT.